A selection of T cell receptor beta chains follows, all from one sample in a study of beta chain features in type 1 diabetes. Some clones are missing from TCRdb's copy, which holds only in-frame ones; the method was immunoSEQ multiplex PCR. Of some 360,000 clones in the sample, less than 20% were seen once. The sample consisted of naive CD4+ T cells from blood. The receptors come from a woman aged 18 to 35 in good health. Each CDR3 is given with its conserved first and last residue. D genes are given only for firm matches. Where a row states a size, it is once, few, many or the class of an expanded clone; other rows omit it.

v_gene,abundance,d_gene,j_gene,CDR3nt,CDR3aa
TRBV10-3,few,TRBD1,TRBJ1-6,TGTGCCATCAGGGGACAGGGGAATTCACCCCTCCACTTT,CAIRGQGNSPLHF
TRBV18,few,TRBD1,TRBJ2-3,TGTGCCAGCTCACCACCCGGGACAGCCCTGCGAGATACGCAGTATTTT,CASSPPGTALRDTQYF
TRBV7-2,few,NA,TRBJ1-1,TGTGCCAGCAGCTCCGAGTTAGCGAACACTGAAGCTTTCTTT,CASSSELANTEAFF
TRBV5-1,NA,NA,TRBJ1-1,TGCGCCAGCAGCGTCCCCGGGAACACTGAAGCTTTCTTT,CASSVPGNTEAFF
TRBV4-1,few,TRBD2,TRBJ2-5,TGCGCCAGCAGCCTCGGACTAGCGAAAGAGACCCAGTACTTC,CASSLGLAKETQYF
TRBV5-6,few,NA,TRBJ2-6,TGTGCCAGCAGCTTGCAGGGATCCATCTCTGGGGCCAACGTCCTGACTTTC,CASSLQGSISGANVLTF
TRBV29-1,NA,NA,TRBJ2-3,TGCAGCGTTGCCAGGAGCACAGATACGCAGTATTTT,CSVARSTDTQYF
TRBV15,few,NA,TRBJ1-5,TGTGCCACCAGCAGAGTCGGTCAGCCCCAGCATTTT,CATSRVGQPQHF
TRBV10-3,NA,NA,TRBJ1-1,TGTGCCATCACCGACAGAGAGGACACTGAAGCTTTCTTT,CAITDREDTEAFF
TRBV2,NA,NA,TRBJ2-7,TGTGCCAGCAAGCGAGACAAATCGAGGGACGAGCAGTACTTC,CASKRDKSRDEQYF
TRBV30,NA,NA,TRBJ2-3,TGTGCCTGGACCCCGGGGGCAGATACGCAGTATTTT,CAWTPGADTQYF
TRBV30,few,NA,TRBJ1-2,TGTGCCCTACCTGATGAAAAACAGGGTAACTATGGCTACACCTTC,CALPDEKQGNYGYTF
TRBV18,few,TRBD1,TRBJ2-1,TGTGCCAGCTCACCCGATCAATCAAGGGACAGGGAGAAGTTCTTC,CASSPDQSRDREKFF
TRBV7-9,few,TRBD1,TRBJ1-1,TGTGCCAGCAGCCAGGGGACAGGGAAGGCTGAAGCTTTCTTT,CASSQGTGKAEAFF
TRBV20-1,NA,NA,TRBJ2-3,TGCAGTGCCCCCAGGGCAGATACGCAGTATTTT,CSAPRADTQYF
TRBV5-6,NA,TRBD1,TRBJ1-1,TGTGCCAGCAGCTTCCATCGAGACAGGGTAGGCACTGAAGCTTTCTTT,CASSFHRDRVGTEAFF
TRBV19,NA,NA,TRBJ2-5,TGTGCCAGTAGTAGGAGCTTCACAGGGGAGACCCAGTACTTC,CASSRSFTGETQYF
TRBV4-1,NA,NA,TRBJ2-4,TGCGCCAGCAGCCAAGGAAGGGGGGGATCGCTAGCCAAAAACATTCAGTACTTC,CASSQGRGGSLAKNIQYF
TRBV30,NA,TRBD1,TRBJ1-2,TGTGCCTGGCTTGCGGGGACAGGGTCCTATGGCTACACCTTC,CAWLAGTGSYGYTF
TRBV15,NA,NA,TRBJ1-4,TGTGCCACCAGCAGAGCCGGGATCAATGAAAAACTGTTTTTT,CATSRAGINEKLFF
TRBV11-2,few,TRBD2,TRBJ2-7,TGTGCCAGCAGTGGACTAGCGGGAGGGCCCGAGCAGTACTTC,CASSGLAGGPEQYF
TRBV4-1,NA,TRBD1,TRBJ1-2,TGCGCCAGCAGCCAAGATTGGGCGACAGGGCAGGGCTATGGCTACACCTTC,CASSQDWATGQGYGYTF
TRBV5-8,NA,TRBD1,TRBJ1-1,TGTGCCAGCAGCAATCGACAGGGTTGGAACACTGAAGCTTTCTTT,CASSNRQGWNTEAFF
TRBV6-1,few,NA,TRBJ1-5,TGTGCCAGCAGTGGACAGATCAATCAGCCCCAGCATTTT,CASSGQINQPQHF
TRBV4-3,NA,NA,TRBJ2-3,TGCGCCAGCAGCCCGCAGGGGACAGATACGCAGTATTTT,CASSPQGTDTQYF
TRBV5-1,NA,NA,TRBJ2-3,TGCGCCAGCAGCTTGGTCCCTCAGGGGATCGGCACAGATACGCAGTATTTT,CASSLVPQGIGTDTQYF
TRBV18,NA,NA,TRBJ2-1,TGTGCCAGCTCACCGGGAGGCGGTGCGTCCTACAATGAGCAGTTCTTC,CASSPGGGASYNEQFF
TRBV5-1,NA,TRBD2,TRBJ2-3,TGCGCCAGCAGCCCCGGTAGCGGGGGAAGCACAGATACGCAGTATTTT,CASSPGSGGSTDTQYF
TRBV12-5,NA,NA,TRBJ2-7,TGTGCTAGTTCGAGAGGGAACGAGCAGTACTTC,CASSRGNEQYF
TRBV5-1,NA,NA,TRBJ1-1,TGCGCCAGCAGCTTGGGCCGGACTGAAGCTTTCTTT,CASSLGRTEAFF
TRBV6-1,NA,NA,TRBJ1-1,TGTGCCAGCAGTGAATCCCAGGCCTGGAGGACTGAAGCTTTCTTT,CASSESQAWRTEAFF
TRBV20-1,NA,TRBD1,TRBJ2-1,TGCAGTGCTTACAGGGGCTATGAGCAGTTCTTC,CSAYRGYEQFF
TRBV11-2,few,NA,TRBJ2-7,TGTGCCAGCAGCCAAAAATCAGCGGGCGTCACCCCCGAGCAGTACTTC,CASSQKSAGVTPEQYF
TRBV7-8,NA,NA,TRBJ2-7,TGTGCCAGCAGCTTCAGGACGGGGAGCTCCTACGAGCAGTACTTC,CASSFRTGSSYEQYF
TRBV2,NA,TRBD2,TRBJ2-1,TGTGCCAGCAGTCCACTAGCGGGGGGTCATAATGAGCAGTTCTTC,CASSPLAGGHNEQFF
TRBV18,NA,TRBD1,TRBJ1-5,TGTGCCAGCTCACCACTGGGGACAGGGGGCACCAACAGCAATCAGCCCCAGCATTTT,CASSPLGTGGTNSNQPQHF
TRBV11-2,NA,NA,TRBJ2-5,TGTGCCAGCAGCCATTCGTGGGGAGACCAAGAGACCCAGTACTTC,CASSHSWGDQETQYF
TRBV30,NA,NA,TRBJ1-5,TGTGCCTGGAGTGTATGGGAGGTCAATCAGCCCCAGCATTTT,CAWSVWEVNQPQHF
TRBV7-6,NA,NA,TRBJ2-2,TGTGCCAGCAGCTTAGGTCGGCAGGAGAACACCGGGGAGCTGTTTTTT,CASSLGRQENTGELFF
TRBV30,NA,TRBD1,TRBJ1-2,TGTGCCTGGGTACCGGGACAGGGGCCCTCGTCTAATGGCTACACCTTC,CAWVPGQGPSSNGYTF
TRBV6-1,few,NA,TRBJ2-5,TGTGCCAGCGTTTTTGCAGGGCGAGAGACCCAGTACTTC,CASVFAGRETQYF
TRBV30,NA,NA,TRBJ1-3,TGTGCCTGGGTCTCCGGCGGGGGAAACACCATATATTTT,CAWVSGGGNTIYF
TRBV6-5,few,NA,TRBJ1-6,TGTGCCAGCAGTTTCCTTCAGGGGTCGTTTAATTCACCCCTCCACTTT,CASSFLQGSFNSPLHF
TRBV18,NA,NA,TRBJ2-1,TGTGCCAGCTCACCCATGGGACAGTCTGGAGGGGAGCAGTTCTTC,CASSPMGQSGGEQFF
TRBV5-5,NA,NA,TRBJ2-4,TGTGCCAGCAGCTTGGTCGAGCGGAGTACTATTCAGTACTTC,CASSLVERSTIQYF
TRBV5-4,NA,TRBD1,TRBJ1-1,TGTGCCAGCAGCTCGCGACAGGGGGTGAACACTGAAGCTTTCTTT,CASSSRQGVNTEAFF
TRBV6-5,NA,NA,TRBJ2-2,TGTGCCAGCCGTAAGCAGGGTGGACCCGGGGAGCTGTTTTTT,CASRKQGGPGELFF
TRBV10-3,NA,NA,TRBJ2-7,TGTGCCATCAGTGGACAGGCCTACGAGCAGTACTTC,CAISGQAYEQYF
TRBV5-1,few,NA,TRBJ2-1,TGCGCCAGCAGCTTGAGCCCAGGGGGGAATGAGCAGTTCTTC,CASSLSPGGNEQFF
TRBV10-2,NA,NA,TRBJ2-3,TGCGCCAGCAGTGAGCAGGGGAGTGTAGATACGCAGTATTTT,CASSEQGSVDTQYF
TRBV7-2,few,TRBD2,TRBJ2-7,TGTGCCAGCAGCTCTAGCGGATTATACGAGCAGTACTTC,CASSSSGLYEQYF